This T cell receptor beta chain is from a study of blood T cell repertoires in COVID-19. Generated by immunoSEQ multiplex PCR, the TCRdb table keeps only in-frame clones and is missing some. The table lists 140,000 or so clones, approximately 84% of them singletons. V gave up 6 bases and J gave up 0 bases; unmatched junction bases: 8. CDR3 size: 16 residues. The germline gives CDR1 ENHRY, CDR2 SYGVKD. The origin of this receptor is a woman between 45 and 60 years old with acute COVID-19. The specimen sequenced was PBMCs or T cells enriched from blood (not recorded which). The V and J genes are TRBV10-3 and TRBJ2-5, with TRBD2 matching 9 bases. The CDR3 DNA reads TGTGCCATCAGCCCCGGGACTAGCCGATACCAAGAGACCCAGTACTTC. Translated: CAISPGTSRYQETQYF.